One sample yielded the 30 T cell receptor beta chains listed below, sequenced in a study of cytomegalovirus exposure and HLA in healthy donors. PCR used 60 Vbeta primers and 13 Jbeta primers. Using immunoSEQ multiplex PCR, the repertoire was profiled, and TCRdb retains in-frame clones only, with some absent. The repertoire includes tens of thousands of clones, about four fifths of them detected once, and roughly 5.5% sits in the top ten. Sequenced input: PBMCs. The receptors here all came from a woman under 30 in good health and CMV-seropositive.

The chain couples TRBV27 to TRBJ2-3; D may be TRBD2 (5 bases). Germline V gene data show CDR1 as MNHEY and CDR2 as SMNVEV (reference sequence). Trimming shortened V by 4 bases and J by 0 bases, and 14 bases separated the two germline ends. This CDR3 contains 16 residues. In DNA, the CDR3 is TGTGCCAGCAGTTGGAGGAGGACTCCTAGCACAGATACGCAGTATTTT. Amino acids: CASSWRRTPSTDTQYF.

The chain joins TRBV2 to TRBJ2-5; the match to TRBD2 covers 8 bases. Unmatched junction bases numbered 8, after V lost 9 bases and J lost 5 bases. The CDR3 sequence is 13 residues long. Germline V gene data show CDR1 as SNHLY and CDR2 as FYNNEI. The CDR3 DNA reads TGTGCCAGATCAGCGGGAGAGGGGGAGACCCAGTACTTC. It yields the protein CARSAGEGETQYF. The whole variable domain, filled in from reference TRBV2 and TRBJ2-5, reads EPEVTQTPSHQVTQMGQEVILRCVPISNHLYFYWYRQILGQKVEFLVSFYNNEISEKSEIFDDQFSVERPDGSNFTLKIRSTKLEDSAMYFCARSAGEGETQYFGPGTRLLVL.

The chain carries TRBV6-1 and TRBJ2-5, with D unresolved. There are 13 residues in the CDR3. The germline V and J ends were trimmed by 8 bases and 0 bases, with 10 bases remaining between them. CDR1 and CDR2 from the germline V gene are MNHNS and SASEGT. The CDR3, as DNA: TGTGCCAGCTTCCAGGCCTACCAAGAGACCCAGTACTTC. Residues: CASFQAYQETQYF.

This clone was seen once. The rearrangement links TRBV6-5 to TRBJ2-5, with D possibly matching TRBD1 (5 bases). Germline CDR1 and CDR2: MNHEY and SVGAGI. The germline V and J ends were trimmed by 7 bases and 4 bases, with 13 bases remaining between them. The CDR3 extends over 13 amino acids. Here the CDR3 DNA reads TGTGCCAGCACCTCAGGGTGGATAGAGACCCAGTACTTC. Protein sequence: CASTSGWIETQYF.

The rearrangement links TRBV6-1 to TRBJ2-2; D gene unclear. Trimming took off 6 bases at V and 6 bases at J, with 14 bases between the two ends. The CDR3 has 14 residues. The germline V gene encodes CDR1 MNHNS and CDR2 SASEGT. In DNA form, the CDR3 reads TGTGCCAGCAGCTTCGACATTTTACCCGGGGAGCTGTTTTTT. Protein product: CASSFDILPGELFF.

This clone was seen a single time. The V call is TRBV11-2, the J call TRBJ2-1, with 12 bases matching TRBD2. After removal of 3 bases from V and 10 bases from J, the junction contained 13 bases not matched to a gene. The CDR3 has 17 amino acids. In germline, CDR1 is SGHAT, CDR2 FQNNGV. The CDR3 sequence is CASSFLPSGRASGEQFF. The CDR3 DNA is TGTGCCAGCAGCTTCCTCCCTAGCGGGAGGGCCTCCGGCGAGCAGTTCTTC.

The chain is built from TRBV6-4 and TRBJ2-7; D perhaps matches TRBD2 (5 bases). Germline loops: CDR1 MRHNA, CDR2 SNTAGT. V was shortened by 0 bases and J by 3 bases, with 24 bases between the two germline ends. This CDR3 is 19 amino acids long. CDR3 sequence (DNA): TGTGCCAGCAGTGACTCGAGCGTAAAGCATCTAGAGCGGTACTACGAGCAGTACTTC. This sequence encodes CASSDSSVKHLERYYEQYF.

In DNA, the CDR3 is TGTGCCAGCAAGGAGTCCCACGGGACCGGGGAGCTGTTTTTT. This encodes CASKESHGTGELFF. The chain joins TRBV7-3 to TRBJ2-2; no reliable D call. CDR3 length: 14 residues. From germline, CDR1 is SGHTA and CDR2 FQGTGA. V shed 7 bases and J shed 5 bases, with 14 bases lying between them.

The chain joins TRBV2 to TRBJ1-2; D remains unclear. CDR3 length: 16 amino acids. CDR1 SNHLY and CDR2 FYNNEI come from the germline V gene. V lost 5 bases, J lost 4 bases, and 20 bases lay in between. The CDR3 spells CASSRDDTSLGYGYTF. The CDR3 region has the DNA TGTGCCAGCAGTCGAGATGACACCTCCTTGGGCTATGGCTACACCTTC.

The CDR3 loop is CSAGGTGGPNEKLFF. For the CDR3, the DNA is TGCAGCGCCGGTGGGACAGGGGGCCCTAATGAAAAACTGTTTTTT. V and J are TRBV29-1 and TRBJ1-4, with 12 bases lining up with TRBD1. CDR1 and CDR2 (germline): SQVTM, ANQGSEA. The V gene end was trimmed by 7 bases and the J gene end by 3 bases; junction bases not matched to a gene: 6. The CDR3 runs 15 residues.

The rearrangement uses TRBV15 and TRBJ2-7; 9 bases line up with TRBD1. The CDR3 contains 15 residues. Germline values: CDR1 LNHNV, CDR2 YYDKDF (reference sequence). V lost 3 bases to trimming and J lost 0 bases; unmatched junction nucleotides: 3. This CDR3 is CATSSGGQGSYEQYF. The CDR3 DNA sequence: TGTGCCACCAGCAGTGGGGGACAGGGCTCCTACGAGCAGTACTTC.

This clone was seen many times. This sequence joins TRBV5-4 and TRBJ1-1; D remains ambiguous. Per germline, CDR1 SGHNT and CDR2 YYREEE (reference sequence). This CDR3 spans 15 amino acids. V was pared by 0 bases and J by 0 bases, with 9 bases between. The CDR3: CASSLEKGVNTEAFF. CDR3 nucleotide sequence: TGTGCCAGCAGCTTGGAAAAGGGAGTGAACACTGAAGCTTTCTTT.

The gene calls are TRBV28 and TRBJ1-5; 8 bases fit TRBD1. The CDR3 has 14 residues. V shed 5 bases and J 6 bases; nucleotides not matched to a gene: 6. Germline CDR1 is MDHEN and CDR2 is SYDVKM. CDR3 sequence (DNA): TGTGCCAGCAGTCTCGGACAGGGAACTCAGCCCCAGCATTTT. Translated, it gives CASSLGQGTQPQHF.

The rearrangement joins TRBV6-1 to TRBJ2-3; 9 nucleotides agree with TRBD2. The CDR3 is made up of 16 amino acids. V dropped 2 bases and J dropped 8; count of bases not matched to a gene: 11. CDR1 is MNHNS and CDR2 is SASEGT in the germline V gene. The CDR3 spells CASSEYTSGYGGTQYF. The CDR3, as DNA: TGTGCCAGCAGTGAATACACTAGCGGGTACGGGGGTACGCAGTATTTT.

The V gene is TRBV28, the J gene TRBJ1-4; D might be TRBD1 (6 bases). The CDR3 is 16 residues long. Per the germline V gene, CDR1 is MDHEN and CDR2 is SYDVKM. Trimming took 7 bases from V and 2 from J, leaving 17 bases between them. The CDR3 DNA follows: TGTGCCAGCACCATGGGGGGGGCGCCGACTAATGAAAAACTGTTTTTT. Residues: CASTMGGAPTNEKLFF.

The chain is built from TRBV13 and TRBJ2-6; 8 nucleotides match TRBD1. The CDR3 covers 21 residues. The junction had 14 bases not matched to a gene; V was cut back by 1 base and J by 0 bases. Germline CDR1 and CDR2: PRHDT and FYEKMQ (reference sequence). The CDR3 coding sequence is TGTGCCAGCAGCTTAGTTACTATGACAGGGGTAACTACCTCTGGGGCCAACGTCCTGACTTTC. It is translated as CASSLVTMTGVTTSGANVLTF.

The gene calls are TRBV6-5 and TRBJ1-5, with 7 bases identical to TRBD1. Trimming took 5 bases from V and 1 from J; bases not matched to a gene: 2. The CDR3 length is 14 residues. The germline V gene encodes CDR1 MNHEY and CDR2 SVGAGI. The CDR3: CASSRQGSNQPQHF. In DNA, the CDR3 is TGTGCCAGCAGTCGACAGGGCAGCAATCAGCCCCAGCATTTT.

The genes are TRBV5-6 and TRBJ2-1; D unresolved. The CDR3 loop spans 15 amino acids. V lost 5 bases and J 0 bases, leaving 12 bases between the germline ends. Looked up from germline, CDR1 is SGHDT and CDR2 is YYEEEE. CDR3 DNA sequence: TGTGCCAGCAGACCTTTGATGAGCTCCTACAATGAGCAGTTCTTC. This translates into CASRPLMSSYNEQFF. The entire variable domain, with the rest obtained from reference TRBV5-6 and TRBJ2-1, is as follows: DAGVTQSPTHLIKTRGQQVTLRCSPKSGHDTVSWYQQALGQGPQFIFQYYEEEERQRGNFPDRFSGHQFPNYSSELNVNALLLGDSALYLCASRPLMSSYNEQFFGPGTRLTVL.

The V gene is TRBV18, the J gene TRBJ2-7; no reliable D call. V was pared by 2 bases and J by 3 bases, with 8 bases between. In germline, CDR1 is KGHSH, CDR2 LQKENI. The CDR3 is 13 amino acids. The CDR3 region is CASSPAGRYEQYF. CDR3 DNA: TGTGCCAGCTCACCAGCTGGCCGCTACGAGCAGTACTTC.

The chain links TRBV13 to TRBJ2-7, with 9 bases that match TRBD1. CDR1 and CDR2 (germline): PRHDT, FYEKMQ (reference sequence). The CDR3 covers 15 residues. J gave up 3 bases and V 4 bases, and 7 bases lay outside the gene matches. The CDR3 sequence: CASSWRQGGRYEQYF. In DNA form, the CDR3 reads TGTGCCAGCAGCTGGAGACAGGGGGGTCGCTACGAGCAGTACTTC.

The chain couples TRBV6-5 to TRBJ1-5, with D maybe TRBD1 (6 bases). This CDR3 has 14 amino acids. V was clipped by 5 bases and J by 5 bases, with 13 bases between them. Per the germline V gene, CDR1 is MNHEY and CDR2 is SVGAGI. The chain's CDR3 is CASSDRPQDQPQHF. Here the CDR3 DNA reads TGTGCCAGCAGTGACAGGCCGCAGGATCAGCCCCAGCATTTT.

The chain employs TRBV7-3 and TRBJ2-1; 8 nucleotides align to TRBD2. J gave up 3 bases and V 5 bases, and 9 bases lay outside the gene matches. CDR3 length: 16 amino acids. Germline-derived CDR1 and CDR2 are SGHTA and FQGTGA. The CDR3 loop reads CASSPQLAVDYNEQFF. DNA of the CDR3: TGTGCCAGCAGCCCCCAACTAGCGGTTGACTACAATGAGCAGTTCTTC.

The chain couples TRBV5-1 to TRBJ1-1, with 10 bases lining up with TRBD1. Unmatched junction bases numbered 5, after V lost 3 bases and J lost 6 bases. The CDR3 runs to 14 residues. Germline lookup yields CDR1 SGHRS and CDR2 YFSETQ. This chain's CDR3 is CASSSDRGRAEAFF. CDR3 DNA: TGCGCCAGCAGCTCTGACAGGGGGCGGGCTGAAGCTTTCTTT.

CDR3 in DNA: TGCGCCAGCAGTGCCGGGACTAGCGGGAGATCCTACGAGCAGTACTTC. Its translation: CASSAGTSGRSYEQYF. The chain uses TRBV10-2 and TRBJ2-7; 14 nucleotides align to TRBD2. Germline V gives CDR1 WSHSY, CDR2 SAAADI. The V gene end was trimmed by 4 bases and the J gene end by 1 base; junction bases not matched to a gene: 3. The CDR3 runs to 16 residues.

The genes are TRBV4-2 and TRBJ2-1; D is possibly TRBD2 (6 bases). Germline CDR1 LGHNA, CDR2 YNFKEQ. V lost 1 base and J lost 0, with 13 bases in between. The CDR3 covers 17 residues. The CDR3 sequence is CASSQVSAGNSYNEQFF. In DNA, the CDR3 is TGTGCCAGCAGCCAAGTTTCGGCGGGAAACTCCTACAATGAGCAGTTCTTC.

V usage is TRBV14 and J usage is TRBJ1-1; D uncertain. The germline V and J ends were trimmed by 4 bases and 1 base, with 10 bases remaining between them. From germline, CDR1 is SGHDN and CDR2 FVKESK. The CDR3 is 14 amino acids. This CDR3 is CASSLTTGNTEAFF. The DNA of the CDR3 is TGTGCCAGCAGCCTAACGACGGGGAACACTGAAGCTTTCTTT.

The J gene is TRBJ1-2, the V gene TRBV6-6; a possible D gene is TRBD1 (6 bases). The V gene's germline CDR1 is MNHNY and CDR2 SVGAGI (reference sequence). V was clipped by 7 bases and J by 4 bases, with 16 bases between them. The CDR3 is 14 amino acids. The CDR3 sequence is CASTLSGTSYGYTF. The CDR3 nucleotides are TGTGCCAGCACCCTCTCGGGGACAAGCTATGGCTACACCTTC.

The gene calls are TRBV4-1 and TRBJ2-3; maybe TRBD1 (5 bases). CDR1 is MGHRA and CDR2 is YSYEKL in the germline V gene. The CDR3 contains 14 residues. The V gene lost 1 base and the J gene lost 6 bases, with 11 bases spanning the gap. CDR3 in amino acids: CASSQGQGWDTQYF. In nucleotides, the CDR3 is TGCGCCAGCAGCCAAGGTCAGGGTTGGGATACGCAGTATTTT.

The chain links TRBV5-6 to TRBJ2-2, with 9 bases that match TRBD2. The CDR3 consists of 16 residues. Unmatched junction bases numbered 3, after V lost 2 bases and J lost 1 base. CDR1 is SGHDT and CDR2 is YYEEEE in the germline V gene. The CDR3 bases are TGTGCCAGCAGCTTAGCGGGAGGCCTGAACACCGGGGAGCTGTTTTTT. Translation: CASSLAGGLNTGELFF.

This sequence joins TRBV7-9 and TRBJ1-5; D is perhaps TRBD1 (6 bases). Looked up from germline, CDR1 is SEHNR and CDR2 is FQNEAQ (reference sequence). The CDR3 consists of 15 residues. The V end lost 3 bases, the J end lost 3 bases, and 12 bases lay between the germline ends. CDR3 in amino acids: CASSFSTGPNQPQHF. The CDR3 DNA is TGTGCCAGCAGCTTCTCTACAGGGCCCAATCAGCCCCAGCATTTT. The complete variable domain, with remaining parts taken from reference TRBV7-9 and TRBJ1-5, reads DTGVSQNPRHKITKRGQNVTFRCDPISEHNRLYWYRQTLGQGPEFLTYFQNEAQLEKSRLLSDRFSAERPKGSFSTLEIQRTEQGDSAMYLCASSFSTGPNQPQHFGDGTRLSIL.